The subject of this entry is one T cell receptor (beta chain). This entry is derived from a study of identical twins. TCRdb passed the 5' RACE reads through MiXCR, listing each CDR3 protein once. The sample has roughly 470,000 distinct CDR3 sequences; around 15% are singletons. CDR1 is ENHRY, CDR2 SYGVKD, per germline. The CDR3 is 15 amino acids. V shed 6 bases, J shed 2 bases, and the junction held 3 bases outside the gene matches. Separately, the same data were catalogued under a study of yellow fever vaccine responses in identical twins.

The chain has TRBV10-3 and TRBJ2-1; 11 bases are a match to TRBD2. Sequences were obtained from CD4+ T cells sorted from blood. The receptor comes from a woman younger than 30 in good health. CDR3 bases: TGTGCCATCAGGGATAGCGGGGGGGCCTACAATGAGCAGTTCTTC. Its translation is CAIRDSGGAYNEQFF.